This entry describes one TCR beta chain. This sample was taken from a study of PD-L1 blockade in urothelial cancer. Study overall: Males with bladder-origin urothelial cancer constituted most of the roughly 29 patients. Prior chemotherapy ranged from 0 to 3 regimens per patient. T cells numbered a median of approximately 130,000 in the blood samples.

This table comes from immunoSEQ multiplex PCR, and its TCRdb copy is limited to in-frame clones, with some not included. The sample has 100,000 to 150,000 clones; about 81% are singletons. Stated time point: pretreatment peripheral blood. The TCR originated in a man over 45 with urothelial cancer. This specimen was PBMCs, taken around atezolizumab (anti-PD-L1) treatment.

The CDR3 spells CASSKALPTFFREGSGITDTQYF. The CDR3 nucleotides are TGTGCCAGCAGCAAAGCGCTCCCCACTTTTTTTCGGGAAGGGAGCGGGATCACAGATACGCAGTATTTT. The V and J genes are TRBV21-1 and TRBJ2-3; TRBD2, the table's D call, lacks a check against the DNA. TRBV21-1 is listed as a pseudogene. The CDR3 has 23 residues.